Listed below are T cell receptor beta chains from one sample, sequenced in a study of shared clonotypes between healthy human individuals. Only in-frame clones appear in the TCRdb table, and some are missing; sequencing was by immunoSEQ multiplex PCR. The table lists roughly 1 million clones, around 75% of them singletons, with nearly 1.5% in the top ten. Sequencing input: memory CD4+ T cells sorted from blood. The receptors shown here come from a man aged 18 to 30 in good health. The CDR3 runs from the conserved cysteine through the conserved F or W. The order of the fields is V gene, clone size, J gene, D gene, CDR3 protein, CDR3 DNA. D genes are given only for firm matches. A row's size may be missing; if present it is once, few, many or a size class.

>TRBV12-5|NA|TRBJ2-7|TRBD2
CASGPPGLASPYEQYF
TGTGCTAGTGGTCCCCCCGGACTAGCATCTCCCTACGAGCAGTACTTC
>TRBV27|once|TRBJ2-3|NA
CASSFWQGHDTQYF
TGTGCCAGCAGTTTTTGGCAGGGACATGATACGCAGTATTTT
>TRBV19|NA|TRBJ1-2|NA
CASSIGGGGYGYTF
TGTGCCAGTAGTATTGGGGGTGGCGGCTATGGCTACACCTTC
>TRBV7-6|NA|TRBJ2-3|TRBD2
CASSSASGRGTDTQYF
TGTGCCAGCAGCTCTGCTAGCGGGAGAGGCACAGATACGCAGTATTTT
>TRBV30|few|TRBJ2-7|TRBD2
CAWRPPGGYYEQYF
TGTGCCTGGAGGCCACCCGGGGGGTACTACGAGCAGTACTTC
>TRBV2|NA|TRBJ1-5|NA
CASSEESNQPQHF
TGTGCCAGCAGTGAAGAAAGCAATCAGCCCCAGCATTTT
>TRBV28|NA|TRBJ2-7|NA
CASSLATGTVSYEQYF
TGTGCCAGCAGTTTAGCGACCGGGACCGTATCCTACGAGCAGTACTTC
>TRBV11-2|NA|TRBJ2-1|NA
CASSLDRGGYNEQFF
TGTGCCAGCAGCTTAGATCGTGGGGGCTACAATGAGCAGTTCTTC
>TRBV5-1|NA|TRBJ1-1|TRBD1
CASSPRDRQGTEAFF
TGCGCCAGCAGCCCCCGGGACAGGCAGGGCACTGAAGCTTTCTTT
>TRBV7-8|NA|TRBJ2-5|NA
CASSLKQQETQYF
TGTGCCAGCAGCTTAAAACAGCAAGAGACCCAGTACTTC
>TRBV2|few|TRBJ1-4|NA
CASSGLGRGEKLFF
TGTGCCAGCAGTGGGTTGGGGCGGGGTGAAAAACTGTTTTTT
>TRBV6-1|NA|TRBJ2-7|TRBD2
CASSETSFGEQYF
TGTGCCAGCAGCGAGACTAGCTTTGGCGAGCAGTACTTC
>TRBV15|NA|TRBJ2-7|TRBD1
CATSDRDRGIYEQYF
TGTGCCACCAGCGACCGGGACAGGGGGATCTACGAGCAGTACTTC
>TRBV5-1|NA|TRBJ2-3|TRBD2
CASSPRGGVADTQYF
TGCGCCAGCAGCCCTCGGGGGGGCGTGGCAGATACGCAGTATTTT
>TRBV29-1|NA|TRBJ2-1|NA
CSVEDVTADSYNEQFF
TGCAGCGTTGAAGATGTGACGGCCGATTCCTACAATGAGCAGTTCTTC
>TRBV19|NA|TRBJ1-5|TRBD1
CASNGGRDRGSHSNQPQHF
TGTGCCAGTAACGGTGGTAGGGACAGGGGATCTCATAGCAATCAGCCCCAGCATTTT
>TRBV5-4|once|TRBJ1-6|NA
CASSLSFGDSPLHF
TGTGCCAGCAGCTTGTCTTTTGGGGATTCACCCCTCCACTTT
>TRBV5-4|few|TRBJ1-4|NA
CASSIYREGDEKLFF
TGTGCCAGCAGTATTTACAGGGAGGGGGATGAAAAACTGTTTTTT
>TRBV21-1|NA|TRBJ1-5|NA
CASSKCTLAHSYNQPQHF
TGTGCCAGCAGCAAATGTACTTTGGCCCATTCATACAATCAGCCCCAGCATTTT
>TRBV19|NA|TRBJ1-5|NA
CASSIGRQDNQPQHF
TGTGCCAGTAGTATAGGAAGACAGGACAATCAGCCCCAGCATTTT
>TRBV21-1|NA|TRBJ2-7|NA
CASSSYFRGQGGEVQYF
TGTGCCAGCAGCTCTTACTTCCGTGGACAGGGGGGGGAAGTGCAGTACTTC
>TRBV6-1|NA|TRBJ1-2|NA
CASSEGRVVF
TGTGCCAGCAGCGAGGGGCGGGTAGTCTTC
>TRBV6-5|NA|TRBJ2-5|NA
CASSRPTRTGETQYF
TGTGCCAGCAGCCGCCCGACGCGGACGGGAGAGACCCAGTACTTC
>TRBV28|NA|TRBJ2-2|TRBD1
CASSYNRGTGELFF
TGTGCCAGCAGTTACAACAGGGGCACCGGGGAGCTGTTTTTT
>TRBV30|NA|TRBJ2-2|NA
CAWSADGGNTGELFF
TGTGCCTGGAGCGCCGACGGGGGTAACACCGGGGAGCTGTTTTTT
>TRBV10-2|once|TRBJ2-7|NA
CASSEGQVLMGGSEQYF
TGCGCCAGCAGTGAGGGACAGGTTCTCATGGGGGGGTCCGAGCAGTACTTC
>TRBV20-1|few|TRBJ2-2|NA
CSARADGELFF
TGCAGTGCTAGAGCAGACGGGGAGCTGTTTTTT
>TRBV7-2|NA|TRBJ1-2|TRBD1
CASSLEGTGNGYTF
TGTGCCAGCAGCTTAGAGGGGACAGGGAATGGCTACACCTTC
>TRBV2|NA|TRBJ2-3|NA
CASNLRAAQDTQYF
TGTGCCAGCAACTTGAGGGCGGCCCAGGATACGCAGTATTTT
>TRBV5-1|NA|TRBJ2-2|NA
CASSYIGQNTGELFF
TGCGCCAGCAGTTACATAGGCCAGAACACCGGGGAGCTGTTTTTT
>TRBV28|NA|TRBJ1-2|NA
CASNAGRYGYTF
TGTGCCAGCAACGCGGGCCGCTATGGCTACACCTTC
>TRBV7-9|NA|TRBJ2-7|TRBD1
CASSSNDRVHTF
TGTGCCAGCAGCTCAAACGACAGGGTACACACCTTC
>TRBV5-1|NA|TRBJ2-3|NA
CASSPPGPDTDTQYF
TGCGCCAGCAGCCCGCCCGGGCCCGACACAGATACGCAGTATTTT
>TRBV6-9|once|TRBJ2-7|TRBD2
CASSPTTSGRNEQYF
TGTGCCAGCAGCCCGACGACTAGCGGGAGAAACGAGCAGTACTTC
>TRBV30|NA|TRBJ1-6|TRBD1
CAWSKGQDNSPLHF
TGTGCCTGGAGTAAGGGACAGGACAATTCACCCCTCCACTTT
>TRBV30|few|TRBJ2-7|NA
CAWSVSSRGNEQYF
TGTGCCTGGAGTGTATCTTCCCGAGGGAACGAGCAGTACTTC
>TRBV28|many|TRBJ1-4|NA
CASSLRGLKFRANEKLFF
TGTGCCAGCAGTCTTAGGGGGTTGAAGTTTCGGGCTAATGAAAAACTGTTTTTT
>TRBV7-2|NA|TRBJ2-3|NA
CASSLVEGVSTDTQYF
TGTGCCAGCAGCTTAGTGGAAGGGGTGAGCACAGATACGCAGTATTTT
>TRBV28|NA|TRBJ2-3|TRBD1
CASSLDRGDDTQYF
TGTGCCAGCAGTTTAGACAGGGGAGACGATACGCAGTATTTT
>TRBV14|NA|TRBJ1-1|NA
CASSGGGGMNTEAFF
TGTGCCAGCAGCGGTGGCGGGGGGATGAACACTGAAGCTTTCTTT
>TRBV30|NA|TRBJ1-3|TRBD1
CAWSDRGTGNTIYF
TGTGCCTGGAGTGACAGGGGGACTGGAAACACCATATATTTT
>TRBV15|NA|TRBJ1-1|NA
CATSSRGGPGASMNTEAFF
TGTGCCACCAGCTCGAGGGGGGGGCCAGGGGCAAGCATGAACACTGAAGCTTTCTTT
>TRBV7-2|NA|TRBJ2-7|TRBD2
CASSLLAAYEQYF
TGTGCCAGCAGCTTACTAGCGGCCTACGAGCAGTACTTC
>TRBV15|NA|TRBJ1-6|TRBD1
CATSTSGTGGSPLHF
TGTGCCACCAGCACTTCCGGGACAGGGGGCTCACCCCTCCACTTT
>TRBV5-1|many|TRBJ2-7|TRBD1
CASSFPGQGAGEQYF
TGCGCCAGCAGCTTCCCGGGACAGGGGGCCGGCGAGCAGTACTTC
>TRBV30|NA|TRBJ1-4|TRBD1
CAWSGQGAWEKLFF
TGTGCCTGGAGTGGACAGGGGGCATGGGAAAAACTGTTTTTT
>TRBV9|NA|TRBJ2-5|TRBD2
CASSVGAGGAHGPQETQYF
TGTGCCAGCAGCGTAGGGGCCGGGGGGGCCCACGGACCTCAAGAGACCCAGTACTTC
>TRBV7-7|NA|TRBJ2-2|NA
CASGGSSNTGELFF
TGTGCTAGTGGGGGTAGCTCGAACACCGGGGAGCTGTTTTTT
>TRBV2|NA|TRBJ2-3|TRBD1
CASSGGQGTDTQYF
TGTGCCAGCAGCGGCGGACAGGGCACAGATACGCAGTATTTT
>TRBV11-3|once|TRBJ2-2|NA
CASSLVSASQSSTGELFF
TGTGCCAGCAGCTTAGTATCGGCTAGCCAGAGTAGCACCGGGGAGCTGTTTTTT
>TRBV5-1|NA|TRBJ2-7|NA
CASSLGLGAYDEQYF
TGCGCCAGCAGCTTGGGACTGGGGGCTTACGACGAGCAGTACTTC
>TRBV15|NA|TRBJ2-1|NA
CATSRVPSSYNEQFF
TGTGCCACCAGCAGAGTCCCCAGCTCCTACAATGAGCAGTTCTTC
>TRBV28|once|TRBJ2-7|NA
CASTRDSSYEQYF
TGTGCCAGCACCCGGGACTCCTCCTACGAGCAGTACTTC
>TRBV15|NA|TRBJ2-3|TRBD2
CATSTSRLAGATDTQYF
TGTGCCACCAGCACCTCTAGACTAGCGGGAGCCACAGATACGCAGTATTTT